This T cell receptor beta chain originates from a study of shared clonotypes between healthy human individuals. Genomic DNA of each subset was evenly split across several immunoSEQ plates. Measured with immunoSEQ multiplex PCR; TCRdb has only the in-frame clones, and not every one. The sample carries some 2,100,000 clones, around 95% recorded once. The CDR3 runs 15 residues. Trimming shortened V by 4 bases and J by 0 bases, and 11 bases separated the two germline ends. Looked up from germline, CDR1 is SGDLS and CDR2 is YYNGEE. This clone was counted a single time. Sequencing used naive CD4+ T cells sorted from blood. Subset in this sample: CD45RA+ positively selected. This chain links TRBV9 with TRBJ2-1; D gene uncertain. The clonotype originates from a man between 18 and 35 years old in good health. The CDR3 reads CASSFGLGSYNEQFF. DNA of the CDR3: TGTGCCAGCAGCTTCGGTTTAGGCTCCTACAATGAGCAGTTCTTC.